The rows below give T cell receptor beta chains drawn from one sample of a study of type 1 regulatory T cells. TCRdb re-analysed the reads in MiXCR, keeping a single row per CDR3 protein. Of approximately 25,000 distinct CDR3 sequences in the sample, around half are singletons; the top ten hold more than 4%. These receptors have no known antigen. The sequenced sample consisted of cultured T cells, either the whole culture or a sorted T cell fraction (not recorded which). The receptors originated from a human donor in good health. CDR3s include the opening cysteine and the closing phenylalanine or tryptophan. A D gene is named only where the DNA matches it firmly. A row's size may be missing; if present it is once, few, many or a size class.

len,v_gene,d_gene,abundance,j_gene,CDR3nt,CDR3aa
16,TRBV5-4,TRBD2,.,TRBJ2-5,TGTGCCAGCAGCCCCAGGACTAGCGGGGGGCCGGAGACCCAGTACTTC,CASSPRTSGGPETQYF
15,TRBV7-9,.,.,TRBJ1-1,TGTGCCAGCAGCTTAGCCCAGGGGACGAACACTGAAGCTTTCTTT,CASSLAQGTNTEAFF
15,TRBV20-1,.,.,TRBJ2-3,TGCAGTGCTAGCCCCATAACGGGGTACACAGATACGCAGTATTTT,CSASPITGYTDTQYF
15,TRBV12-3/TRBV12-4,.,.,TRBJ2-7,TGTGCCAGCAGTATTGGACACCCGAGCTCCTACGAGCAGTACTTC,CASSIGHPSSYEQYF
14,TRBV12-3/TRBV12-4,.,.,TRBJ1-3,TGTGCCAGCAGTTTAGCGCTTCGTGTGAACACCATATATTTT,CASSLALRVNTIYF
17,TRBV20-1,TRBD2,.,TRBJ2-3,TGCAGTGCAACCTTAGTCCCTCCGGGACTAGTCATAGATACGCAGTATTTT,CSATLVPPGLVIDTQYF
14,TRBV18,.,.,TRBJ2-3,TGTGCCAGCTCACCACCTGGGGGCACAGATACGCAGTATTTT,CASSPPGGTDTQYF
14,TRBV27,.,medium-sized,TRBJ1-2,TGTGCCAGCAGTTCTTCCAGGGGACTCTATGGCTACACCTTC,CASSSSRGLYGYTF
14,TRBV5-1,.,many,TRBJ2-7,TGCGCCAGCAGCCCGTCGAGACCCTCCTACGAGCAGTACTTC,CASSPSRPSYEQYF
13,TRBV6-1,.,many,TRBJ2-5,TGTGCCAGCCGGGTTAGCGGTACGGAGACCCAGTACTTC,CASRVSGTETQYF
15,TRBV6-2/TRBV6-3,.,.,TRBJ1-1,TGTGCCAGCAGTTACGGTACCTTCCGGGGCACTGAAGCTTTCTTT,CASSYGTFRGTEAFF
15,TRBV9,TRBD1,.,TRBJ1-5,TGTGCCAGCAGCGGGCTAGGACAGGTCAATCAGCCCCAGCATTTT,CASSGLGQVNQPQHF
17,TRBV23-1,.,.,TRBJ1-1,TGCGCCAGCACCCGTAGCAGGGTCGGTCCCTCGATCACTGAAGCTTTCTTT,CASTRSRVGPSITEAFF
13,TRBV10-2,.,.,TRBJ2-7,TGCGCCACCGGGGCTTCTCCCTCCTACGAGCAGTACTTC,CATGASPSYEQYF
14,TRBV30,.,.,TRBJ2-5,TGTGCCTGGAGTGTACGTCCACTTCCCGCGGGCCAGTACTTC,CAWSVRPLPAGQYF
17,TRBV7-6,TRBD2,.,TRBJ2-1,TGTGCCAGCAGCACTGGGACTAGCGGGGAAACCCCCAATGAGCAGTTCTTC,CASSTGTSGETPNEQFF
14,TRBV20-1,TRBD2,medium-sized,TRBJ2-3,TGCAGTGCTAGAGATGCCGGGGGGGCAGATACGCAGTATTTT,CSARDAGGADTQYF
14,TRBV7-9,.,.,TRBJ2-3,TGTGCCAGCAGCTTAGGTAGACTTCCAGATACGCAGTATTTT,CASSLGRLPDTQYF
13,TRBV2,.,few,TRBJ2-5,TGTGCCAGCATTTCGGAACGGCAAGAGACCCAGTACTTC,CASISERQETQYF
14,TRBV7-9,TRBD2,.,TRBJ2-3,TGTGCCAGCAGCCCCGGACTAGCGGCAGATACGCAGTATTTT,CASSPGLAADTQYF
12,TRBV27,.,few,TRBJ2-7,TGTGCCAGCAGTCCGGGGCCCGGGGAGCAGTACTTC,CASSPGPGEQYF
12,TRBV5-1,.,medium-sized,TRBJ2-1,TGCGCCAGCAGCTTGGATTACAATGAGCAGTTCTTC,CASSLDYNEQFF
13,TRBV7-2,TRBD1,few,TRBJ1-1,TGTGCCAGCAGCCAGGGGGTGAACACTGAAGCTTTCTTT,CASSQGVNTEAFF
13,TRBV10-3,.,.,TRBJ2-5,TGTGCCATCAGTGGCCAGACAGAAGAGACCCAGTACTTC,CAISGQTEETQYF
14,TRBV7-3,.,.,TRBJ2-1,TGTGCCAGCAGCTTAATAGGAGCATCCTATGAGCAGTTCTTC,CASSLIGASYEQFF
12,TRBV9,.,once,TRBJ2-3,TGTGCCAGCAGCGTAGAAGGAGATACGCAGTATTTT,CASSVEGDTQYF
14,TRBV7-9,TRBD2,.,TRBJ2-3,TGTGCCAGCAGCGCTAGCGGGGGGCCAGATACGCAGTATTTT,CASSASGGPDTQYF
17,TRBV12-3/TRBV12-4,.,medium-sized,TRBJ2-5,TGTGCCAGCAGTTTTCGGCAGGGCCTTGGTTCCAAGGAGACCCAGTACTTC,CASSFRQGLGSKETQYF
16,TRBV6-5,TRBD1,few,TRBJ1-1,TGTGCCAGCAGTTACTCGACAGGGGGCGCGAACACTGAAGCTTTCTTT,CASSYSTGGANTEAFF
14,TRBV12-3/TRBV12-4,TRBD2,.,TRBJ2-3,TGTGCCAGCTCTACGGGACTAGTGGTAGATACGCAGTATTTT,CASSTGLVVDTQYF
20,TRBV6-1,TRBD1,.,TRBJ2-4,TGTGCCAGCAGTGATTCCCGGGACAGTCCTACTACCCTAGCCAAAAACATTCAGTACTTC,CASSDSRDSPTTLAKNIQYF
14,TRBV6-1,.,.,TRBJ1-1,TGTGCCAGCATTGAGGCCCAGCTGAACACTGAAGCTTTCTTT,CASIEAQLNTEAFF
15,TRBV7-9,.,.,TRBJ2-7,TGTGCCAGCAGCTTAGAACGGGGGAGCTCCTACGAGCAGTACTTC,CASSLERGSSYEQYF
14,TRBV7-9,.,.,TRBJ1-2,TGTGCCAGCAACACTATTGGGGCTAACTATGGCTACACCTTC,CASNTIGANYGYTF
15,TRBV5-1,.,once,TRBJ1-4,TGCGCCAGCAGTTCGCTCGGGGCGTCTAATGAAAAACTGTTTTTT,CASSSLGASNEKLFF
17,TRBV7-2,.,.,TRBJ2-2,TGTGCCAGCAGCTTAGGACCACAGGATTCGATCACCGGGGAGCTGTTTTTT,CASSLGPQDSITGELFF
14,TRBV19,TRBD1,.,TRBJ1-2,TGTGCCAGTAGTGTTATCGACAGGGTTGATGGCTACACCTTC,CASSVIDRVDGYTF
16,TRBV6-6,TRBD1,few,TRBJ1-5,TGTGCCAGCAGTAACCGGGACAGGGGGCTTTATCAGCCCCAGCATTTT,CASSNRDRGLYQPQHF
17,TRBV4-1,.,.,TRBJ1-3,TGCGCCAGCACCCCAAACTCCCGACAGTATCCTGGAAACACCATATATTTT,CASTPNSRQYPGNTIYF
13,TRBV29-1,.,.,TRBJ2-3,TGCAGCGTTGAGCGGGAAATCCCAGATACGCAGTATTTT,CSVEREIPDTQYF
15,TRBV12-3/TRBV12-4,TRBD1,few,TRBJ2-3,TGTGCCAGCAGACCGACAGGGTCCCCGCCTTATACGCAGTATTTT,CASRPTGSPPYTQYF
12,TRBV7-9,.,.,TRBJ2-1,TGTGCCAGCAGCTCCCCGGGTAGTGAGCAGTTCTTC,CASSSPGSEQFF
14,TRBV2,.,few,TRBJ1-1,TGTGCCAGCCTGTCTAGGAGATTGAACACTGAAGCTTTCTTT,CASLSRRLNTEAFF
16,TRBV6-1,TRBD1,.,TRBJ2-1,TGTGCCAGCAGTGATTACCGGGACAGGAATAACAATGAGCAGTTCTTC,CASSDYRDRNNNEQFF
16,TRBV6-5,.,.,TRBJ1-5,TGTGCCAGCAGCCGAAAATGGGGCGGCAGCAATCAGCCCCAGCATTTT,CASSRKWGGSNQPQHF
14,TRBV7-3,.,few,TRBJ2-2,TGTGCCAGCAGCTCTTTGATGGGCACCGGGGAGCTGTTTTTT,CASSSLMGTGELFF
15,TRBV5-1,.,.,TRBJ2-3,TGCGCCAGCAGCTCCCGGTGGGGATTCGGAGATACGCAGTATTTT,CASSSRWGFGDTQYF
15,TRBV5-1,.,.,TRBJ1-1,TGCGCCAGCAGCTTGTCGGGGGGCATGAACACTGAAGCTTTCTTT,CASSLSGGMNTEAFF
13,TRBV7-2,TRBD1,.,TRBJ2-7,TGTGCCAGCAGCCCGCGACAGGGGCGCGAGCAGTACTTC,CASSPRQGREQYF
12,TRBV7-2,.,.,TRBJ2-4,TGTGCCAGCAGCCCGACGGAAAACATTCAGTACTTC,CASSPTENIQYF
17,TRBV7-2,.,once,TRBJ2-3,TGTGCCAGCAGCCCAAGGCGCGGGGGCGAGAGCACAGATACGCAGTATTTT,CASSPRRGGESTDTQYF
16,TRBV28,TRBD2,.,TRBJ2-5,TGTGCCAGCAGTCAGGGACTAGCGGGGGGACAAGAGACCCAGTACTTC,CASSQGLAGGQETQYF
14,TRBV28,TRBD1,.,TRBJ1-1,TGTGCCAGCAGTCCCGGACAGGTGAACACTGAAGCTTTCTTT,CASSPGQVNTEAFF
15,TRBV10-3,TRBD1,few,TRBJ2-2,TGTGCCATCAGCGACAGGGGCGCCCCTACCGGGGAGCTGTTTTTT,CAISDRGAPTGELFF
14,TRBV5-4,.,.,TRBJ2-2,TGTGCCAGCAGCCCGACTAGTCAGACCGGGGAGCTGTTTTTT,CASSPTSQTGELFF
16,TRBV19,.,.,TRBJ1-1,TGTGCCAGTAGTATTGTACAAAGGGCTTTGAAAACTGAAGCTTTCTTT,CASSIVQRALKTEAFF
13,TRBV19,.,.,TRBJ1-2,TGTGCCAGTAGGTCTTGGGGCCGAGATGGCTACACCTTC,CASRSWGRDGYTF
16,TRBV18,.,few,TRBJ1-3,TGTGCCAGCTCACCTCTCGCTGGTAACTCTGGAAACACCATATATTTT,CASSPLAGNSGNTIYF
14,TRBV20-1,TRBD2,.,TRBJ2-3,TGCAGTGCTAGGCGGGGGGGAAACACAGATACGCAGTATTTT,CSARRGGNTDTQYF